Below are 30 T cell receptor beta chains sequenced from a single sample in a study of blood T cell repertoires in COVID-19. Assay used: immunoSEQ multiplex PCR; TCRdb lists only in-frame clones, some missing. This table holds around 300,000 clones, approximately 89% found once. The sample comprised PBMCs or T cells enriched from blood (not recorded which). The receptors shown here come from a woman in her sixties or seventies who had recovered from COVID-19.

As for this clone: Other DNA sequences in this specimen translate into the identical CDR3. The DNA for the CDR3 is TGTGCCAGCAGTTCGGGACAAGCTAACTATGGCTACACCTTC. This gives the protein CASSSGQANYGYTF. The chain is built from TRBV27 and TRBJ1-2; perhaps TRBD1 as D (6 bases). The V gene lost 4 bases and the J gene lost 0 bases, with 9 bases spanning the gap. The V gene's germline CDR1 is MNHEY and CDR2 SMNVEV (reference sequence). The CDR3 extends over 14 amino acids.

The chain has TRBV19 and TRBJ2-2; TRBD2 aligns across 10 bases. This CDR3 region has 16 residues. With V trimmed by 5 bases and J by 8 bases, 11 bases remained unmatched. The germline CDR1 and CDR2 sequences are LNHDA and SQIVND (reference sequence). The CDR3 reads CASSSGASGGNGELFF. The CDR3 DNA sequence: TGTGCCAGTAGTTCTGGGGCTAGCGGGGGCAATGGGGAGCTGTTTTTT.

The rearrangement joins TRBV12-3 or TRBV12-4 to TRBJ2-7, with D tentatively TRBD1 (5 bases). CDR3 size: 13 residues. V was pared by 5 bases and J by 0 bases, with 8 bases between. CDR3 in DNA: TGTGCCAGCAGTGAAGACAGCTCCTACGAGCAGTACTTC. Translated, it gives CASSEDSSYEQYF.

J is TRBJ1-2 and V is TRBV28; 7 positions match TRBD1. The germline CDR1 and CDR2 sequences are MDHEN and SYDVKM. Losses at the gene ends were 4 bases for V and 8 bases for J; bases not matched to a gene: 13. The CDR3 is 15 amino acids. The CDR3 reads CASSWARQGTGGYTF. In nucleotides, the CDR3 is TGTGCCAGCAGTTGGGCCCGACAGGGAACTGGCGGCTACACCTTC.

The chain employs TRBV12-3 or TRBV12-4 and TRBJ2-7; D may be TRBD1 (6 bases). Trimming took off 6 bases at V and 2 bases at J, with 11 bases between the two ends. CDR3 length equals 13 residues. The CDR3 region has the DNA TGTGCCAGCAGCCAGGGGAACCCCTACGAGCAGTACTTC. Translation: CASSQGNPYEQYF.

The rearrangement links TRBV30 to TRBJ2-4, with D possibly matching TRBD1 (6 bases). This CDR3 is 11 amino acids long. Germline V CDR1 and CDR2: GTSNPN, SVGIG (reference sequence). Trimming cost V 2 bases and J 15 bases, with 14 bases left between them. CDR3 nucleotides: TGTGCCTGGAGTTCAAGGACAGTGTTGTACTTC. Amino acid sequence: CAWSSRTVLYF.

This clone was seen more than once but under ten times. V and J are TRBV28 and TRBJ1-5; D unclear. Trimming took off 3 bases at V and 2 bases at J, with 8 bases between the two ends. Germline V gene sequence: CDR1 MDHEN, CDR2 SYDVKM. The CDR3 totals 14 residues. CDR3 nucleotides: TGTGCCAGCAGTTTGCGGAGGGGCAATCAGCCCCAGCATTTT. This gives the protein CASSLRRGNQPQHF.

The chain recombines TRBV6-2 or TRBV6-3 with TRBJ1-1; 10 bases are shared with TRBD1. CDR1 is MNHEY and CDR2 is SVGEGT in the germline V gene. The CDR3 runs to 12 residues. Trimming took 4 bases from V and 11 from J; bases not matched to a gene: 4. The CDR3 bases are TGTGCCAGCAGTTGGGACAGGGGTTACGCTTTCTTT. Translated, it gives CASSWDRGYAFF.

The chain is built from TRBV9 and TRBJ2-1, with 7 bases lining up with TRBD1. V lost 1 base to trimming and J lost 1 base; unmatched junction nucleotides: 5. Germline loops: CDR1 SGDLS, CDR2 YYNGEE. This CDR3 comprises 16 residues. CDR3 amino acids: CASSVTGVGSYNEQFF. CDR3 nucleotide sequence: TGTGCCAGCAGCGTAACAGGGGTAGGGTCCTACAATGAGCAGTTCTTC.

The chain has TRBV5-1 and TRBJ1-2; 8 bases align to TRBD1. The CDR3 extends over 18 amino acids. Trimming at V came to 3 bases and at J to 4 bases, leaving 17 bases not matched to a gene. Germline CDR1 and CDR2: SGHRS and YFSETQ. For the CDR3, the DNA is TGCGCCAGCAGCTCACTCGGATCTGACAGGGGAGGGATCTATGGCTACACCTTC. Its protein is CASSSLGSDRGGIYGYTF.

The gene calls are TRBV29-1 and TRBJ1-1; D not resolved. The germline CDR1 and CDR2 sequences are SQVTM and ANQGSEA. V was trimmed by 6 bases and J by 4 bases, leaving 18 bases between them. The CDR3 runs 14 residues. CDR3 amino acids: CSVALEVWVTEAFF. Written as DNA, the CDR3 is TGCAGCGTGGCCCTAGAGGTTTGGGTCACTGAAGCTTTCTTT.

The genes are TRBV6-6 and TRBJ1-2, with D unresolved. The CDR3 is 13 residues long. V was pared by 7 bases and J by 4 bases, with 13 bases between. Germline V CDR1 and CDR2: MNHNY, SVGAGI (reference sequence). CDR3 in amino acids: CASKAGPTYGYTF. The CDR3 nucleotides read TGTGCCAGCAAGGCAGGCCCTACCTATGGCTACACCTTC.

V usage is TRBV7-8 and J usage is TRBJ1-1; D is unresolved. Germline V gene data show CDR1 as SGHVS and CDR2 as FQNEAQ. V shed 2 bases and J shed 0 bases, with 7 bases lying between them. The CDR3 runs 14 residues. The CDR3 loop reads CASSLTEMNTEAFF. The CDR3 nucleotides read TGTGCCAGCAGCTTAACAGAGATGAACACTGAAGCTTTCTTT.

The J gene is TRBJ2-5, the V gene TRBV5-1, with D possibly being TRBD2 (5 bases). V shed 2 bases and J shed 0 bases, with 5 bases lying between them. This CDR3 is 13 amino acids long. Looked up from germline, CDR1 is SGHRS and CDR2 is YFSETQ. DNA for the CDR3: TGCGCCAGCAGCTTCGGGAACCAAGAGACCCAGTACTTC. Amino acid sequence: CASSFGNQETQYF. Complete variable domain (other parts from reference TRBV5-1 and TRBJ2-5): KAGVTQTPRYLIKTRGQQVTLSCSPISGHRSVSWYQQTPGQGLQFLFEYFSETQRNKGNFPGRFSGRQFSNSRSEMNVSTLELGDSALYLCASSFGNQETQYFGPGTRLLVL.

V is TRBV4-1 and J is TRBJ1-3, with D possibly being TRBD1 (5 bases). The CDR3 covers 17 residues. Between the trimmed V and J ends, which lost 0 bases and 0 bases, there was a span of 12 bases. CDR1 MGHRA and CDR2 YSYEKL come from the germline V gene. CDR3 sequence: CASSQDVDNLSGNTIYF. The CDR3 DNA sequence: TGCGCCAGCAGCCAAGATGTGGACAACCTCTCTGGAAACACCATATATTTT.

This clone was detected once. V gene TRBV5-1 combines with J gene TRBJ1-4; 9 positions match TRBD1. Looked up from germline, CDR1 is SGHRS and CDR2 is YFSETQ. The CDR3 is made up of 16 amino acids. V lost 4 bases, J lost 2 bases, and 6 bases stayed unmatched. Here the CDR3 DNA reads TGCGCCAGCAGCGGGGTGGGGACAGGGACTAATGAAAAACTGTTTTTT. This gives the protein CASSGVGTGTNEKLFF.

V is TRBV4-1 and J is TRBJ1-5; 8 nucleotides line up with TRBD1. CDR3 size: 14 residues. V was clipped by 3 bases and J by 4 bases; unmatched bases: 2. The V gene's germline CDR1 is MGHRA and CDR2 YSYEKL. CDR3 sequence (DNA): TGCGCCAGCAGCCAGGGACAGGCAAATCAGCCCCAGCATTTT. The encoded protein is CASSQGQANQPQHF.

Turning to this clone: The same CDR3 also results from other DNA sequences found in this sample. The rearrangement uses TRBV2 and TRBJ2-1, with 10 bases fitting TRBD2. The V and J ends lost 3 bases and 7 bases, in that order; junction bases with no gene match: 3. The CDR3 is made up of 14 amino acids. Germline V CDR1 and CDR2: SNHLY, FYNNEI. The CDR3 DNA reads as TGTGCCAGCAGTGACGGGACTAGCGTGAATGAGCAGTTCTTC. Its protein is CASSDGTSVNEQFF. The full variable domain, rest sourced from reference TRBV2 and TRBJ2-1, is EPEVTQTPSHQVTQMGQEVILRCVPISNHLYFYWYRQILGQKVEFLVSFYNNEISEKSEIFDDQFSVERPDGSNFTLKIRSTKLEDSAMYFCASSDGTSVNEQFFGPGTRLTVL.

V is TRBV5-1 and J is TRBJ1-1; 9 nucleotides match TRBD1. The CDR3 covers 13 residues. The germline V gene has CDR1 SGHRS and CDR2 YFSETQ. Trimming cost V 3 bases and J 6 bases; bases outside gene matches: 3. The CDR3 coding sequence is TGCGCCAGCAGCTGGGGACAGGGATCTGAAGCTTTCTTT. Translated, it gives CASSWGQGSEAFF.

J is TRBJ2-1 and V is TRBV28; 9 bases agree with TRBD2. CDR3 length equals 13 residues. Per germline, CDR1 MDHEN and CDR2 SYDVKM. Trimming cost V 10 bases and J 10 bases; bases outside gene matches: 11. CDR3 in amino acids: CATRTSAPEEQFF. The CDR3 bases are TGTGCCACACGGACTAGCGCGCCCGAAGAGCAGTTCTTC.

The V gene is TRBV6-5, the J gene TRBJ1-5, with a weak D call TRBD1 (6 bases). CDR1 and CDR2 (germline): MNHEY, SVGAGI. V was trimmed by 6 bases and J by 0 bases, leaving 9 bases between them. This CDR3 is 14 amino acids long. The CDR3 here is CASRQGNSNQPQHF. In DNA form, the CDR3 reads TGTGCCAGCAGACAGGGCAATAGCAATCAGCCCCAGCATTTT.

The CDR3 DNA sequence: TGTGCCAGCACCCCACGGGACAGCTCCTACGAGCAGTACTTC. Its translation: CASTPRDSSYEQYF. The rearrangement uses TRBV7-9 and TRBJ2-7; 7 bases line up with TRBD1. CDR1 and CDR2 (germline): SEHNR, FQNEAQ (reference sequence). CDR3 length: 14 amino acids. The ends lost 7 bases at V and 0 bases at J; junction bases unmatched: 6.

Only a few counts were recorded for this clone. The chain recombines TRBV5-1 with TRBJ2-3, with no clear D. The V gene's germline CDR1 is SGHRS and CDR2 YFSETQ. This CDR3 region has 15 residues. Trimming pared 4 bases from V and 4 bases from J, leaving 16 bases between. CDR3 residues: CASSLESKAADTQYF. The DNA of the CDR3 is TGCGCCAGCAGCCTAGAGTCAAAGGCCGCAGATACGCAGTATTTT.

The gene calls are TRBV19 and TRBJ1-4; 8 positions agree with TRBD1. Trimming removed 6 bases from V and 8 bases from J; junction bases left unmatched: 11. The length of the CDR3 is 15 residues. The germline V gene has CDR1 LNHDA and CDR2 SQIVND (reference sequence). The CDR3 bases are TGTGCCAGTAGCCCTCGACAGGGGACGGGGGAAAAACTGTTTTTT. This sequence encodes CASSPRQGTGEKLFF.

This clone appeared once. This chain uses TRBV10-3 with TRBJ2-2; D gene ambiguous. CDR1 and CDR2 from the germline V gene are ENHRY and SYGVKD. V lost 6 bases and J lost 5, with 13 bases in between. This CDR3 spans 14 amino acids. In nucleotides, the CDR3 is TGTGCCATCAGAAAACCTTCCGGGACCGGGGAGCTGTTTTTT. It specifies CAIRKPSGTGELFF.

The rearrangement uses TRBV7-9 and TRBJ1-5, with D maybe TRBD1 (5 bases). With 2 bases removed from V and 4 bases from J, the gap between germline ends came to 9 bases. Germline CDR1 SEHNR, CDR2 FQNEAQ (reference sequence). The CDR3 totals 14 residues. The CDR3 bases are TGTGCCAGCAGCTTAAGGCAGGGTAATCAGCCCCAGCATTTT. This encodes CASSLRQGNQPQHF.

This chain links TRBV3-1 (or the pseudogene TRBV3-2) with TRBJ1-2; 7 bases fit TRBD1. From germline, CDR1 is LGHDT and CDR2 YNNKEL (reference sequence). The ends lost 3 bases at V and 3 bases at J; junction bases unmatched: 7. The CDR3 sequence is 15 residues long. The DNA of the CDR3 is TGTGCCAGCAGCCAGGCCCACACAGGGGACTATGGCTACACCTTC. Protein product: CASSQAHTGDYGYTF.

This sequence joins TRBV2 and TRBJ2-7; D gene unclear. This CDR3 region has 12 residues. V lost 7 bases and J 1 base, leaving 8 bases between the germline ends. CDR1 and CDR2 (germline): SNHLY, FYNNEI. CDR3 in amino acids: CASTKQSYEQYF. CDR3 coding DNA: TGTGCCAGCACCAAACAGTCCTACGAGCAGTACTTC.

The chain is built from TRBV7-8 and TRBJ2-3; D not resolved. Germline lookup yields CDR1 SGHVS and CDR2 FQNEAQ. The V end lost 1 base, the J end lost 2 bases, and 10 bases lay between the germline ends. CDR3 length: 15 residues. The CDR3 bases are TGTGCCAGCAGCTTAGTTCTGGCATACACAGATACGCAGTATTTT. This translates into CASSLVLAYTDTQYF.

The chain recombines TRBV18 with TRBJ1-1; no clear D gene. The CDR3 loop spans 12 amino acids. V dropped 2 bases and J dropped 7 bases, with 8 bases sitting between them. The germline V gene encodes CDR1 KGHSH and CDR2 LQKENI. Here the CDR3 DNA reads TGTGCCAGCTCACCATCTAGCCATGAAGCTTTCTTT. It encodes CASSPSSHEAFF.